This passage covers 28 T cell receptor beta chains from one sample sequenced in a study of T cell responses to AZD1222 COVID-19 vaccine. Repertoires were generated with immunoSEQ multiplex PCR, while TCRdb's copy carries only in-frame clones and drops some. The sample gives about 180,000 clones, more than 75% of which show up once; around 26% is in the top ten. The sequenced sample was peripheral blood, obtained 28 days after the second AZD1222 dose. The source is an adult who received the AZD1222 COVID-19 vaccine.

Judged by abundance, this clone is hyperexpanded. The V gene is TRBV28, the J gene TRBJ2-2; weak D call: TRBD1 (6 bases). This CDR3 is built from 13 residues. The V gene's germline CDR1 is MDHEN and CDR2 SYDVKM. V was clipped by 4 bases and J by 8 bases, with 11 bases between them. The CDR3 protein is CASSWTERGELFF. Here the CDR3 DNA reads TGTGCCAGCAGTTGGACAGAGCGTGGGGAGCTGTTTTTT.

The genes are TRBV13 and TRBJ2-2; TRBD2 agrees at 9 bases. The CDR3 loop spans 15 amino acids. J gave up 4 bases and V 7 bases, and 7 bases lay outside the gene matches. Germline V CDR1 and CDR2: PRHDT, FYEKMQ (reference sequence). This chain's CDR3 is CASKVAGEGTGELFF. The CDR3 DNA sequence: TGTGCCAGCAAGGTAGCGGGAGAGGGCACCGGGGAGCTGTTTTTT.

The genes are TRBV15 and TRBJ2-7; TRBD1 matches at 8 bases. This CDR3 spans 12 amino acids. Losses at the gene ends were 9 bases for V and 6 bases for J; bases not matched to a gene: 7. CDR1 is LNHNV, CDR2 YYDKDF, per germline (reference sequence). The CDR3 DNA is TGTGCCACGAGCGACAGGGGTGTCGAGCAGTACTTC. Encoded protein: CATSDRGVEQYF.

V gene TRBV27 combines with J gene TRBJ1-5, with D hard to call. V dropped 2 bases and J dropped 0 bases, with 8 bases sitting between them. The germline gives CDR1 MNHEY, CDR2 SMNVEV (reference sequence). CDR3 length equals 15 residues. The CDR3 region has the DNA TGTGCCAGCAGTTTACGGGAGAATAGCAATCAGCCCCAGCATTTT. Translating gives CASSLRENSNQPQHF.

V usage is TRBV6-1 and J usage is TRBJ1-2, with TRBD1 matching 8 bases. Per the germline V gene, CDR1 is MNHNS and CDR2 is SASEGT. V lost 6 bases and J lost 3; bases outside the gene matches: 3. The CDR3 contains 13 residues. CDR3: CASSQDRDYGYTF. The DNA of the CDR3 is TGTGCCAGCAGCCAGGACAGGGACTATGGCTACACCTTC.

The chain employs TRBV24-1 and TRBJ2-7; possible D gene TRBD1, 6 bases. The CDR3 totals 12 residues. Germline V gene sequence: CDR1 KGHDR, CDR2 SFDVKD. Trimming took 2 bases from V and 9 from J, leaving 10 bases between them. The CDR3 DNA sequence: TGTGCCACCAGTGATTCTAACAGGGCGCAGTACTTC. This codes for CATSDSNRAQYF.

CDR3 amino acids: CASSQELAGTYNEQFF. In nucleotides, the CDR3 is TGCGCCAGCAGCCAAGAACTAGCGGGAACCTACAATGAGCAGTTCTTC. The chain links TRBV4-1 to TRBJ2-1, with 10 bases aligning to TRBD2. Germline V CDR1 and CDR2: MGHRA, YSYEKL. The junction had 1 base not matched to a gene; V was cut back by 0 bases and J by 2 bases. This CDR3 spans 16 amino acids.

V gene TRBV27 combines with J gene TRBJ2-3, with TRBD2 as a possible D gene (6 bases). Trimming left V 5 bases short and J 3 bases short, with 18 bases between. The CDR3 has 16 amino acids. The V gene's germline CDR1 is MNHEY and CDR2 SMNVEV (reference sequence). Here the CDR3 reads CASSVIRSGKTDTQYF. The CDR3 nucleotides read TGTGCCAGCAGTGTTATCCGTAGCGGAAAAACAGATACGCAGTATTTT.

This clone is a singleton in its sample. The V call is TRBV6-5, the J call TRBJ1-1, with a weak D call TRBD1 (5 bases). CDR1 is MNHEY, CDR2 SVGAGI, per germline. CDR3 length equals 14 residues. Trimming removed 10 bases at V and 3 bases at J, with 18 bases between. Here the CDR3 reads CAIHQDGGDTEAFF. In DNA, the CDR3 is TGTGCCATCCATCAGGACGGGGGAGACACTGAAGCTTTCTTT.

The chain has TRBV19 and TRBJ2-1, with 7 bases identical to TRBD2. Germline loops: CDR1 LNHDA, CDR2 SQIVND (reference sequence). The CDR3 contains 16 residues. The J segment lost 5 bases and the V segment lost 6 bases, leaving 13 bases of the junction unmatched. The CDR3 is CASSPPGAGRDNEQFF. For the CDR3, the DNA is TGTGCCAGTAGCCCACCGGGAGCGGGACGGGACAATGAGCAGTTCTTC.

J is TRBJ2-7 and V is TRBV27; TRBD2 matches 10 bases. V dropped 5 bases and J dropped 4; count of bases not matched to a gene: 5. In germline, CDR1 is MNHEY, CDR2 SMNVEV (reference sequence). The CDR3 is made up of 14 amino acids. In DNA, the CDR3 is TGTGCCAGCAGTAGCGGGAGGGCCGGATACGAGCAGTACTTC. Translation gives CASSSGRAGYEQYF.

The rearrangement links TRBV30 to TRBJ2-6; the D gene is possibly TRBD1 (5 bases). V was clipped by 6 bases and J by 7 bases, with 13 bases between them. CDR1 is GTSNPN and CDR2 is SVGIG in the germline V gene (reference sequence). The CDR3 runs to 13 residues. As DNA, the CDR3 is TGTGCCTGCAGCCCTGGGGCTGCCAACGTCCTGACTTTC. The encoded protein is CACSPGAANVLTF. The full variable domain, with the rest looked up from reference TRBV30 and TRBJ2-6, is SQTIHQWPATLVQPVGSPLSLECTVEGTSNPNLYWYRQAAGRGLQLLFYSVGIGQISSEVPQNLSASRPQDRQFILSSKKLLLSDSGFYLCACSPGAANVLTFGAGSRLTVL.

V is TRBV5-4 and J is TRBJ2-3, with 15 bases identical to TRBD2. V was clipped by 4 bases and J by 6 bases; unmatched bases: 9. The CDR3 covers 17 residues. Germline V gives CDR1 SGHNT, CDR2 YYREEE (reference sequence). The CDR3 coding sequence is TGTGCCAGCAGCCCCAGGACTAGCGGGAGGGGGTGGGATACGCAGTATTTT. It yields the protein CASSPRTSGRGWDTQYF.

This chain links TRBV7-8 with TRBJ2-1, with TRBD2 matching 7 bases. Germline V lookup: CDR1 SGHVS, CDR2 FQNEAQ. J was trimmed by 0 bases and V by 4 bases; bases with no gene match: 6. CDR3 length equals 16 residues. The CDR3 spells CASSSQAGYSYNEQFF. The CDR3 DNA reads TGTGCCAGCAGCTCCCAAGCGGGGTACTCCTACAATGAGCAGTTCTTC. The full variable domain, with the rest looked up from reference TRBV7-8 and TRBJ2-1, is GAGVSQSPRYKVAKRGQDVALRCDPISGHVSLFWYQQALGQGPEFLTYFQNEAQLDKSGLPSDRFFAERPEGSVSTLKIQRTQQEDSAVYLCASSSQAGYSYNEQFFGPGTRLTVL.

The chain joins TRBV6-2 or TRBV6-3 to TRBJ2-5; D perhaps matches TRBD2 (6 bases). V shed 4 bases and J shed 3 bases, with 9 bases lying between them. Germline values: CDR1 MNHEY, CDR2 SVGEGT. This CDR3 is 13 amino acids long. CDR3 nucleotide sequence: TGTGCCAGCAGTTTGGGGGGAAAAGAGACCCAGTACTTC. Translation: CASSLGGKETQYF.

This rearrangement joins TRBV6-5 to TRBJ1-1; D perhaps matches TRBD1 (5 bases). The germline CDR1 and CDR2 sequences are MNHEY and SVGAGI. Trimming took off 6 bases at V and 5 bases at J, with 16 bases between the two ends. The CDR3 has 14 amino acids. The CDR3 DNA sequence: TGTGCCAGCAGAATGCAAACGGGGGGAACTGAAGCTTTCTTT. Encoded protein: CASRMQTGGTEAFF.

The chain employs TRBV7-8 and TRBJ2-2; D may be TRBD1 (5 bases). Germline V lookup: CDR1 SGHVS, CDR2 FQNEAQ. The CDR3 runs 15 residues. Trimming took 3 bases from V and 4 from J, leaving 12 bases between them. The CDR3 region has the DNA TGTGCCAGCAGCTTGAGACAGTCCGGCACCGGGGAGCTGTTTTTT. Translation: CASSLRQSGTGELFF.

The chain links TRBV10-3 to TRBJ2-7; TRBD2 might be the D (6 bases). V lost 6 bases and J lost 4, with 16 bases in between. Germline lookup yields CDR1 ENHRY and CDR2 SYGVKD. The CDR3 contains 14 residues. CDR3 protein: CAISTGRGLYEQYF. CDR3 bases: TGTGCCATCAGCACAGGACGGGGACTGTACGAGCAGTACTTC.

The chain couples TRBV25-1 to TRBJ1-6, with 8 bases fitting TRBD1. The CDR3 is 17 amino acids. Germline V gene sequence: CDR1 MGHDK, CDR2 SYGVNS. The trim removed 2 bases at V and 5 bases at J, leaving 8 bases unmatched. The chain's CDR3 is CASSEGQGGMDNSPLHF. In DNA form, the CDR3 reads TGTGCCAGCAGTGAAGGACAGGGAGGGATGGATAATTCACCCCTCCACTTT.

The CDR3 DNA is TGCGCCAGCAGCTCGGACAGGGGATCTGGAAACACCATATATTTT. Translating it yields CASSSDRGSGNTIYF. V is TRBV5-1 and J is TRBJ1-3, with TRBD1 identical over 9 bases. Germline-derived CDR1 and CDR2 are SGHRS and YFSETQ. The CDR3 loop spans 15 amino acids. V gave up 3 bases and J gave up 1 base; unmatched junction bases: 2.

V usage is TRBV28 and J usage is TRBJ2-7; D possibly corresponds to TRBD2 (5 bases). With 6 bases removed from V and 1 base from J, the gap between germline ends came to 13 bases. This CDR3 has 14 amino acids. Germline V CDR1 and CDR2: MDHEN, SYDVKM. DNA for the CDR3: TGTGCCAGCAGGACCGGGAACCCGTCCTACGAGCAGTACTTC. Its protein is CASRTGNPSYEQYF.

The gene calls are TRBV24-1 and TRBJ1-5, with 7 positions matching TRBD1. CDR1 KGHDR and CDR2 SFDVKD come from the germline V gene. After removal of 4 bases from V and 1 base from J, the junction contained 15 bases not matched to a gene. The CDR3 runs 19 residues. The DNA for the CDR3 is TGTGCCACCAGTGACCATCCCGGTAGACAGGGTCTAAGCAATCAGCCCCAGCATTTT. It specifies CATSDHPGRQGLSNQPQHF.

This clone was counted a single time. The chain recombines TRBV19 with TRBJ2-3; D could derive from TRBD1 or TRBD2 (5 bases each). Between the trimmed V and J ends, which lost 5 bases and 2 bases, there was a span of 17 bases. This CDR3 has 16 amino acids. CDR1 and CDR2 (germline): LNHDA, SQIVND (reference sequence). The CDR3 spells CASSLLGTGNTDTQYF. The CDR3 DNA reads TGTGCCAGTAGTCTCCTCGGGACGGGTAACACAGATACGCAGTATTTT.

CDR3 nucleotide sequence: TGTGCCAGCAGTGCTCGCCGTATCCTGCAGTTCTTC. Amino acids: CASSARRILQFF. The V call is TRBV12-3 or TRBV12-4, the J call TRBJ2-1, with no clear D. V was shortened by 5 bases and J by 12 bases, with 14 bases between the two germline ends. This CDR3 has 12 residues.

The CDR3 loop reads CASSSGQGAFFSQFF. CDR3 sequence (DNA): TGTGCCAGCAGCTCCGGACAGGGGGCGTTTTTCTCGCAGTTCTTC. The chain carries TRBV5-4 and TRBJ2-1; 11 bases are shared with TRBD1. The CDR3 totals 15 residues. V lost 3 bases to trimming and J lost 12 bases; unmatched junction nucleotides: 11. Germline CDR1 SGHNT, CDR2 YYREEE (reference sequence).

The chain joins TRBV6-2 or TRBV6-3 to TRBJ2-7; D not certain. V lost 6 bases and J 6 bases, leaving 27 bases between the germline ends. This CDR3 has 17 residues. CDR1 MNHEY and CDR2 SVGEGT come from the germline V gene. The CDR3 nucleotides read TGTGCCAGCAGCCCCATGGCGTCCACCCCCCTCTTTGGCGAGCAGTACTTC. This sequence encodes CASSPMASTPLFGEQYF.

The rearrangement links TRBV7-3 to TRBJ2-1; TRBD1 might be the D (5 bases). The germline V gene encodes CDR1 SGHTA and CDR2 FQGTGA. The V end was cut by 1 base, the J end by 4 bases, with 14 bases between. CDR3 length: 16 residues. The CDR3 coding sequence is TGTGCCAGCAGCTTAAGCCAGGGCCATGGATACAATGAGCAGTTCTTC. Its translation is CASSLSQGHGYNEQFF.

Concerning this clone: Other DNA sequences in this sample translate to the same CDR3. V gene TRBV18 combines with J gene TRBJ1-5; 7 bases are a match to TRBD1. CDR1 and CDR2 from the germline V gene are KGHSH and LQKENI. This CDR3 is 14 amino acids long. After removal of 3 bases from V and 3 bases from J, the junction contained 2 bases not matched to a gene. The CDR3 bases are TGTGCCAGCTCACCCGACAGGGCCAATCAGCCCCAGCATTTT. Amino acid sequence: CASSPDRANQPQHF.